This T cell receptor (beta chain) was observed in a study of T cell responses to AZD1222 COVID-19 vaccine. Findings of the study overall: Dominant at 160-218 and 743-854, vaccine-associated CD4 TCRs also spanned spike. The donors showed a predominance of white British ancestry and of females, with possible underestimation of clonal diversity.

Worth noting for this clone: No antigen is known for it.

The CDR3 spans 16 residues. Using immunoSEQ multiplex PCR, the repertoire was profiled, and TCRdb retains in-frame clones only, with some absent. The table lists 180,000 or so clones, approximately 93% of them singletons, with over 1.5% in the top ten. The TCR comes from an adult who received the AZD1222 COVID-19 vaccine. The sample here was peripheral blood, taken 28 days after the second AZD1222 dose. The chain links TRBV21-1 to TRBJ2-7; the table's D gene call, TRBD1, was not cross checked with the DNA. TRBV21-1 is tagged as a pseudogene. CDR3 DNA sequence: TGTGCCGGAGAATACTCCACAGGGGATGTGGCCAACGAGCAGTACTTC. Protein sequence: CAGEYSTGDVANEQYF.